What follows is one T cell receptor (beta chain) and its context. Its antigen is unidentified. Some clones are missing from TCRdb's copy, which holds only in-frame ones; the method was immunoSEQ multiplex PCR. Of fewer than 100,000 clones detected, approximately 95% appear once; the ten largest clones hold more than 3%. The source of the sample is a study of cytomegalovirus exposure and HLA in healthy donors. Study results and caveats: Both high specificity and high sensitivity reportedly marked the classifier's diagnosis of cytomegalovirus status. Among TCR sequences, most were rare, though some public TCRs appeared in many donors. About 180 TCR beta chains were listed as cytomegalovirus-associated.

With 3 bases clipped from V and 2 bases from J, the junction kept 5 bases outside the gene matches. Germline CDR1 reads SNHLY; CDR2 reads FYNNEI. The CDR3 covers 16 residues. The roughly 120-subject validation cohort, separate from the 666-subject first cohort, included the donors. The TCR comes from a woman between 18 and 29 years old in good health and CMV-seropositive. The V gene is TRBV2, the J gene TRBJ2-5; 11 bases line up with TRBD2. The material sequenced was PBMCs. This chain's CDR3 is CASSERTSGRQETQYF. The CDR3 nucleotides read TGTGCCAGCAGTGAGAGGACTAGCGGGCGGCAAGAGACCCAGTACTTC.